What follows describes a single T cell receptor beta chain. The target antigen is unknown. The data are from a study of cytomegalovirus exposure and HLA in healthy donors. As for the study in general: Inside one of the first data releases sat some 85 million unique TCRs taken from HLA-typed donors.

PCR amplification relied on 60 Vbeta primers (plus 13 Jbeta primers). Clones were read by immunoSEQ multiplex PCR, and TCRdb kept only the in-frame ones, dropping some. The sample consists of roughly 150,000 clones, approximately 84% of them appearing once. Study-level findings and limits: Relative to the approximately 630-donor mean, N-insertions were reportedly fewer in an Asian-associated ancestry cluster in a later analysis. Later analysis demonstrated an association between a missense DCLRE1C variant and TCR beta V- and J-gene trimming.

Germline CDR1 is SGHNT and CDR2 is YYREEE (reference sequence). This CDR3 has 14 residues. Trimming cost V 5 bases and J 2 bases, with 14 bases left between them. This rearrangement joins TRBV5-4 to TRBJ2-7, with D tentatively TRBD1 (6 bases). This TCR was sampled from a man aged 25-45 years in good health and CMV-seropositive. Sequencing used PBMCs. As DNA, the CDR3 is TGTGCCAGCAGGCGCTCGGGACAAACCTACGAGCAGTACTTC. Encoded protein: CASRRSGQTYEQYF.